The subject of this entry is one TCR beta chain. The antigen remains undetermined. The V gene lost 7 bases and the J gene lost 5 bases, with 20 bases spanning the gap. The CDR3 sequence is 15 residues long. The germline V gene has CDR1 MNHEY and CDR2 SMNVEV (reference sequence). The data derive from a study of T cells in Graves' hyperthyroidism and ophthalmopathy. RNA transcripts provided the source from which TCR beta CDR3 regions were amplified. A first-round RT-PCR of the TCR CDR3 used the HTBI primer set. TCRdb ran MiXCR on the multiplex PCR reads and lists one entry per CDR3 protein. The data contain around 300,000 distinct CDR3 sequences, roughly 18% of them singletons. Disease lasting under 3 months, a NOSPECS grade of at least 4, and a Clinical Activity Score of at least 3 were features of the ophthalmopathy patients. Using more than 8 ml of fresh peripheral blood, PBMCs were prepared. Study observations and caveats: Peripheral blood also featured most of the thyroid clonotypes expanded above 0.001.

This TCR was recovered from a man between 50 and 59 years old with Graves' ophthalmopathy. Specimen: blood. This sequence joins TRBV27 and TRBJ1-1; no clear D. CDR3 loop: CASKLDPGERTEAFF. In nucleotides, the CDR3 is TGTGCCAGCAAGCTTGATCCAGGCGAGCGGACTGAAGCTTTCTTT.